One sample yielded the 11 T cell receptor beta chains listed below, sequenced in a study of T cells after posttransplantation cyclophosphamide. Produced via immunoSEQ multiplex PCR; TCRdb's table is partial and in-frame only. This sample has roughly 26,000 clones, each found more than once. Sequencing was carried out using PBMCs. These receptors originate from a man aged 45-65 years in good health, CMV-negative, and a related stem cell transplant donor.

This clone was counted many times. J is TRBJ2-7 and V is TRBV6-5; TRBD2 agrees at 8 bases. The junction had 4 bases not matched to a gene; V was cut back by 0 bases and J by 3 bases. This CDR3 contains 15 residues. Germline CDR1 is MNHEY and CDR2 is SVGAGI. This CDR3 reads CASSYSLAGGYEQYF. DNA for the CDR3: TGTGCCAGCAGTTACTCGCTGGCGGGAGGCTACGAGCAGTACTTC.

This clone was counted many times. This chain uses TRBV2 with TRBJ2-5; 11 bases map to TRBD1. The CDR3 spans 15 residues. J lost 3 bases, V lost 3 bases, and 3 bases had no gene match. The germline V gene has CDR1 SNHLY and CDR2 FYNNEI. CDR3 DNA: TGTGCCAGCAGTGAGGGGACAGGGGGAAAAGAGACCCAGTACTTC. Translation: CASSEGTGGKETQYF.

In its sample, this clone was seen many times. The V and J genes are TRBV19 and TRBJ1-6; 9 nucleotides match TRBD1. CDR1 is LNHDA and CDR2 is SQIVND in the germline V gene (reference sequence). This CDR3 has 15 amino acids. J was trimmed by 6 bases and V by 5 bases; bases with no gene match: 5. Here the CDR3 reads CASSAGTGPNSPLHF. For the CDR3, the DNA is TGTGCCAGTAGTGCCGGGACAGGGCCTAATTCACCCCTCCACTTT.

This clone occurred many times. The chain joins TRBV19 to TRBJ2-3, with TRBD2 identical over 15 bases. J was trimmed by 2 bases and V by 7 bases; bases with no gene match: 13. Per the germline V gene, CDR1 is LNHDA and CDR2 is SQIVND (reference sequence). The CDR3 runs 19 residues. CDR3 sequence (DNA): TGTGCCAGTAATCGGAGGGGATGGACTAGCGGGAGGGACACAGATACGCAGTATTTT. Protein sequence: CASNRRGWTSGRDTDTQYF.

This clone was seen repeatedly, ten times or more. The CDR3 sequence: CATGGTSGNHEQFF. The CDR3 nucleotides read TGCGCCACCGGGGGGACTAGCGGGAACCATGAGCAGTTCTTC. This sequence joins TRBV10-1 and TRBJ2-1, with 13 bases fitting TRBD2. Germline assignment: CDR1 WNHNN and CDR2 SYGVQD (reference sequence). This CDR3 comprises 14 residues. The V and J ends lost 10 bases and 8 bases, in that order; junction bases with no gene match: 8.

Many counts were recorded for this clone. The V call is TRBV9, the J call TRBJ1-5; 7 positions match TRBD1. Per germline, CDR1 SGDLS and CDR2 YYNGEE. CDR3 length equals 14 residues. The V segment lost 6 bases and the J segment 5 bases; nucleotides outside the gene matches: 8. CDR3 in DNA: TGTGCCAGCAACCCAGCAGGGGGAGATCAGCCCCAGCATTTT. Its translation: CASNPAGGDQPQHF.

This clone has at least ten counts. The V call is TRBV12-5, the J call TRBJ2-3, with D perhaps matching TRBD2 (5 bases). CDR1 and CDR2 (germline): LGHNT, FRNRAP. The CDR3 extends over 13 amino acids. The V gene lost 1 base and the J gene lost 5 bases, with 7 bases spanning the gap. This CDR3 is CASGLAGGDTQYF. As DNA, the CDR3 is TGTGCTAGTGGTTTGGCAGGAGGAGATACGCAGTATTTT.

This clone showed up many times. The V and J genes are TRBV9 and TRBJ2-1; D is possibly TRBD2 (6 bases). Germline CDR1 and CDR2: SGDLS and YYNGEE. The germline V and J ends were trimmed by 0 bases and 3 bases, with 10 bases remaining between them. The CDR3 is 15 residues long. CDR3 coding DNA: TGTGCCAGCAGCGTAGGCTCGCGGGACTACAATGAGCAGTTCTTC. Its translation: CASSVGSRDYNEQFF. Full variable domain (outside the CDR3, taken from reference TRBV9 and TRBJ2-1): DSGVTQTPKHLITATGQRVTLRCSPRSGDLSVYWYQQSLDQGLQFLIQYYNGEERAKGNILERFSAQQFPDLHSELNLSSLELGDSALYFCASSVGSRDYNEQFFGPGTRLTVL.

This clone came up many times. The V and J genes are TRBV7-2 and TRBJ2-1; no definite D call. Germline V CDR1 and CDR2: SGHTA, FQGNSA. The CDR3 has 11 amino acids. Trimming cost V 6 bases and J 6 bases, with 6 bases left between them. As DNA, the CDR3 is TGTGCCAGCAGTTTCTTCAATGAGCAGTTCTTC. It is translated as CASSFFNEQFF.

At least ten counts were recorded for this clone. The V gene is TRBV6-1, the J gene TRBJ2-6; TRBD2 might be the D (6 bases). V was clipped by 1 base and J by 2 bases, with 9 bases between them. Germline V lookup: CDR1 MNHNS, CDR2 SASEGT. The CDR3 consists of 16 residues. CDR3 coding DNA: TGTGCCAGCAGTGAAGGCGGGACGACTGGGGCCAACGTCCTGACTTTC. It yields the protein CASSEGGTTGANVLTF.

In this sample, this clone turned up many times. The chain uses TRBV9 and TRBJ2-3; 9 nucleotides agree with TRBD2. The ends lost 4 bases at V and 2 bases at J; junction bases unmatched: 11. Germline V lookup: CDR1 SGDLS, CDR2 YYNGEE. The CDR3 runs 17 residues. The CDR3 nucleotides are TGTGCCAGCAGCCCCACGGGCGGCGGGAGGGCCACAGATACGCAGTATTTT. It is translated as CASSPTGGGRATDTQYF.